A single sample gave rise to the 9 T cell receptor beta chains below, sequenced in a study of T cell responses to AZD1222 COVID-19 vaccine. TCRdb keeps only in-frame clones here, not all; method: immunoSEQ multiplex PCR. The sample lists 150,000 to 200,000 clones; 85% to 95% were seen once. Sequencing was performed on peripheral blood, taken 28 days after the second AZD1222 dose. The receptors come from an adult who received the AZD1222 COVID-19 vaccine.

This clone has just one count. The rearrangement links TRBV6-2 or TRBV6-3 to TRBJ2-5; 16 nucleotides match TRBD2. The trim removed 4 bases at V and 6 bases at J, leaving 5 bases unmatched. From germline, CDR1 is MNHEY and CDR2 SVGEGT. The CDR3 is made up of 16 amino acids. CDR3 sequence: CASSSGLAGGEKTQYF. Written as DNA, the CDR3 is TGTGCCAGCAGTTCGGGACTAGCGGGGGGGGAGAAGACCCAGTACTTC.

This chain joins TRBV6-2 or TRBV6-3 and TRBJ2-7, with D maybe TRBD1 (6 bases). The V and J ends lost 0 bases and 3 bases respectively, with 18 bases between them. The germline V gene encodes CDR1 MNHEY and CDR2 SVGEGT. The CDR3 totals 17 residues. The CDR3 sequence is CASSYSDVGTTLYEQYF. CDR3 bases: TGTGCCAGCAGTTACTCAGATGTCGGGACAACTCTCTACGAGCAGTACTTC.

This sequence joins TRBV30 and TRBJ1-1; D may be TRBD1 (5 bases). Germline assignment: CDR1 GTSNPN and CDR2 SVGIG (reference sequence). Trimming stripped 4 bases from V and 1 base from J, with 7 bases between. CDR3 length equals 12 residues. For the CDR3, the DNA is TGTGCCTGGACAGGGACGAACACTGAAGCTTTCTTT. Amino acids: CAWTGTNTEAFF.

This sequence joins TRBV24-1 and TRBJ2-7; possible D gene TRBD1, 6 bases. Trimming shortened V by 5 bases and J by 6 bases, and 16 bases separated the two germline ends. The CDR3 totals 14 residues. Germline CDR1 reads KGHDR; CDR2 reads SFDVKD. CDR3 in DNA: TGTGCCACCAGTGCGTCGGACAGTTCATCCGAGCAGTACTTC. Its protein product is CATSASDSSSEQYF.

This clone occurred a few times. The rearrangement joins TRBV28 to TRBJ1-3; tentative D call: TRBD1 (5 bases). This CDR3 comprises 17 residues. V lost 2 bases to trimming and J lost 0 bases, with 14 bases between them. Germline lookup yields CDR1 MDHEN and CDR2 SYDVKM. The CDR3 DNA follows: TGTGCCAGCAGTTTAGTTCCCCCAGGGAGCTCTGGAAACACCATATATTTT. Amino acids: CASSLVPPGSSGNTIYF. Combining the CDR3 with reference TRBV28 and TRBJ1-3 gives the whole variable domain DVKVTQSSRYLVKRTGEKVFLECVQDMDHENMFWYRQDPGLGLRLIYFSYDVKMKEKGDIPEGYSVSREKKERFSLILESASTNQTSMYLCASSLVPPGSSGNTIYFGEGSWLTVV.

This chain connects TRBV30 to TRBJ1-6; TRBD1 is a possible D gene (6 bases). The V end lost 5 bases, the J end lost 8 bases, and 10 bases lay between the germline ends. From germline, CDR1 is GTSNPN and CDR2 SVGIG (reference sequence). The CDR3 is 12 residues long. The CDR3 coding sequence is TGTGCCTGGCAGAACAGGGATTCACCCCTCCACTTT. Residues: CAWQNRDSPLHF.

The chain links TRBV28 to TRBJ2-5; TRBD1 agrees at 7 bases. With V trimmed by 2 bases and J by 5 bases, 8 bases remained unmatched. Per germline, CDR1 MDHEN and CDR2 SYDVKM. The CDR3 runs 15 residues. DNA of the CDR3: TGTGCCAGCAGTTTAAGGCCAGGGGGTGAGGAGACCCAGTACTTC. This encodes CASSLRPGGEETQYF.

The V and J genes are TRBV7-9 and TRBJ2-2; D ambiguous. Germline CDR1 and CDR2: SEHNR and FQNEAQ (reference sequence). The CDR3 consists of 14 residues. The ends were cut back, 0 bases at V and 7 bases at J, with 9 bases in the middle. This chain's CDR3 is CASSLAPAFGELFF. CDR3 in DNA: TGTGCCAGCAGCTTAGCCCCCGCGTTCGGGGAGCTGTTTTTT.

The CDR3 loop reads CASSLAVGKNTEAFF. Here the CDR3 DNA reads TGTGCCAGCAGCTTAGCGGTGGGGAAGAACACTGAAGCTTTCTTT. This rearrangement joins TRBV7-9 to TRBJ1-1; D remains unclear. There are 15 residues in the CDR3. The germline CDR1 and CDR2 sequences are SEHNR and FQNEAQ (reference sequence). The V and J ends lost 0 bases and 1 base respectively, with 9 bases between them.